This is a list of T cell receptor beta chains from one sample in a study of T-cell reconstitution after alpha-beta-depleted transplantation in children. MiXCR, applied by TCRdb to the PCR reads, yields one record per CDR3 protein. The sample holds about a million distinct CDR3 sequences; roughly 31% are singletons and the top ten take about 28%. Sequenced here: PBMCs, mostly from graft donor cells, sampled 360 days after TCRalphabeta/CD19-depleted stem cell transplant. The receptors derive from a boy under three years old who had a stem cell transplant for SCID, so the T cells may come from the graft donor. Both conserved end residues are part of each CDR3. A D gene is named only where the DNA matches it firmly. The size of a clone is reported for some rows only, either as once, few or many, or as a class for expanded clones.

d_call	v_call	j_call	clone_size	cdr3_aa	cdr3_nt
NA	TRBV7-6	TRBJ1-1	few	CASSEGVVPLTTEAFF	TGTGCCAGCAGCGAGGGAGTCGTCCCTCTGACTACTGAAGCTTTCTTT
NA	TRBV5-1	TRBJ2-3	NA	CASAAQGGTDTQYF	TGCGCCAGCGCGGCACAGGGGGGGACAGATACGCAGTATTTT
NA	TRBV25-1	TRBJ2-1	NA	CASSPMWGLIATEQFF	TGTGCCAGCAGTCCAATGTGGGGGCTAATCGCTACTGAGCAGTTCTTC
NA	TRBV19	TRBJ1-4	NA	CASSKRHEKLFF	TGTGCCAGTAGCAAGAGGCATGAAAAACTGTTTTTT
NA	TRBV20-1	TRBJ2-5	NA	CSARDPSSKGVDQETQYF	TGCAGTGCTAGAGATCCCTCTTCGAAAGGGGTGGACCAAGAGACCCAGTACTTC
TRBD2	TRBV4-2	TRBJ2-1	NA	CASSQEELADNEQFF	TGTGCCAGCAGCCAAGAGGAACTAGCGGACAATGAGCAGTTCTTC
NA	TRBV5-5	TRBJ2-3	many	CASSLVPRDVQTQYF	TGTGCCAGCAGCTTGGTCCCCCGGGACGTCCAAACGCAGTATTTT
NA	TRBV10-3	TRBJ1-1	NA	CAISGGRQTTEAFF	TGTGCCATCAGTGGAGGCCGACAGACCACTGAAGCTTTCTTT
TRBD2	TRBV7-9	TRBJ2-3	few	CASRRVAGALTDTQYF	TGTGCCAGCAGGAGGGTAGCGGGGGCTCTCACAGATACGCAGTATTTT
NA	TRBV7-8	TRBJ1-1	many	CASSSPGESTEAFF	TGTGCCAGCAGCTCTCCGGGGGAATCCACTGAAGCTTTCTTT
NA	TRBV11-2	TRBJ1-6	few	CASSLDFTGQGYNSPLHF	TGTGCCAGCAGCTTAGATTTTACAGGTCAAGGGTATAATTCACCCCTCCACTTT
NA	TRBV10-3	TRBJ1-5	few	CAIRGALNQPQHF	TGTGCCATCAGGGGGGCCCTTAATCAGCCCCAGCATTTT
NA	TRBV12-3/TRBV12-4	TRBJ1-3	NA	CASSREATGNTIYF	TGTGCCAGCAGTCGGGAGGCCACTGGAAACACCATATATTTT
NA	TRBV28	TRBJ2-7	few	CASSPSDNYEQYF	TGTGCCAGCAGCCCCTCGGACAACTACGAGCAGTACTTC
NA	TRBV4-3	TRBJ2-3	few	CASSQEFGRTDTQYF	TGCGCCAGCAGCCAAGAATTTGGCCGCACAGATACGCAGTATTTT
NA	TRBV10-3	TRBJ2-7	few	CAVAYGAYEQYF	TGTGCCGTCGCGTATGGGGCCTACGAGCAGTACTTC
NA	TRBV10-3	TRBJ2-2	NA	CAISEFQITGELFF	TGTGCCATCAGTGAGTTCCAGATCACCGGGGAGCTGTTTTTT
NA	TRBV5-1	TRBJ2-2	few	CASRYHSGQPNTGELFF	TGCGCCAGCAGGTACCACTCGGGACAACCGAACACCGGGGAGCTGTTTTTT
NA	TRBV20-1	TRBJ2-1	few	CSIPAYNEQFF	TGCAGTATCCCGGCCTACAATGAGCAGTTCTTC
TRBD2	TRBV15	TRBJ2-4	few	CATSNLLAGGQENIQYF	TGTGCCACCAGCAACCTTCTAGCGGGGGGGCAGGAAAACATTCAGTACTTC
NA	TRBV11-2	TRBJ2-3	NA	CASSPESHTQYF	TGTGCCAGCAGCCCGGAGTCGCATACGCAGTATTTT
NA	TRBV20-1	TRBJ1-1	few	CSAGGTANTEAFF	TGCAGTGCCGGAGGTACAGCGAACACTGAAGCTTTCTTT
TRBD2	TRBV5-1	TRBJ2-1	few	CASRSFLAGGHEQFF	TGCGCCAGCCGTTCCTTTCTAGCGGGGGGGCATGAGCAGTTCTTC
TRBD1	TRBV29-1	TRBJ2-7	many	CSVAGQGGGHEQYF	TGCAGCGTTGCGGGACAGGGCGGCGGACACGAGCAGTACTTC
NA	TRBV6-1	TRBJ1-1	NA	CASSVGFSGGMNTEAFF	TGTGCCAGCAGCGTCGGATTTTCCGGAGGTATGAACACTGAAGCTTTCTTT
NA	TRBV2	TRBJ2-5	NA	CASSEIRLAVETQYF	TGTGCCAGCAGTGAAATTAGATTAGCCGTGGAGACCCAGTACTTC
NA	TRBV11-2	TRBJ1-1	NA	CASSLGPETRTEAFF	TGTGCCAGCAGCTTGGGGCCTGAGACACGAACTGAAGCTTTCTTT
TRBD2	TRBV20-1	TRBJ2-1	NA	CSARGLAGGSYNEQFF	TGCAGTGCTAGGGGCCTAGCGGGGGGCTCTTACAATGAGCAGTTCTTC
TRBD1	TRBV20-1	TRBJ2-2	NA	CSARSGTGEELFF	TGCAGTGCTAGGTCCGGGACAGGCGAGGAGCTGTTTTTT
NA	TRBV20-1	TRBJ2-1	few	CSASGPGRGNEQFF	TGCAGTGCTAGTGGTCCGGGGAGAGGTAATGAGCAGTTCTTC
TRBD2	TRBV20-1	TRBJ2-7	few	CSARETSGERSYEQYF	TGCAGTGCTAGGGAGACTAGCGGGGAACGCTCCTACGAGCAGTACTTC
TRBD2	TRBV12-3/TRBV12-4	TRBJ2-7	NA	CASSSPIAGGHYEQYF	TGTGCCAGCAGTTCTCCCATAGCGGGGGGGCATTACGAGCAGTACTTC
NA	TRBV7-2	TRBJ2-5	NA	CASSFPSGETQYF	TGTGCCAGCAGCTTCCCTTCTGGGGAGACCCAGTACTTC
NA	TRBV7-8	TRBJ2-5	NA	CASRGYSQETQYF	TGTGCCAGCAGGGGATACAGCCAAGAGACCCAGTACTTC
TRBD2	TRBV5-1	TRBJ2-3	NA	CASSLEIAGNTDTQYF	TGCGCCAGCAGCTTGGAAATAGCGGGGAACACAGATACGCAGTATTTT